This TCR beta chain stems from a study of T cell changes during pregnancy in multiple sclerosis. The CDR3 totals 12 residues. Germline assignment: CDR1 GTSNPN and CDR2 SVGIG (reference sequence). The V end lost 5 bases, the J end lost 6 bases, and 11 bases lay between the germline ends. Clones were sequenced by immunoSEQ multiplex PCR, and TCRdb holds only the in-frame ones, with some missing. The table has some 100,000 clones, over 85% seen once. The chain uses TRBV30 and TRBJ2-1; maybe TRBD1 (5 bases). This TCR was recovered from a female donor with multiple sclerosis, enrolled in a pregnancy study. The input for sequencing was peripheral blood, taken in the second trimester of pregnancy. CDR3 sequence reads: CAWGKGINEQFF. The DNA for the CDR3 is TGTGCCTGGGGGAAGGGGATCAATGAGCAGTTCTTC.